This T cell receptor beta chain came from a study of T cell clonality in common variable immunodeficiency. Study results and caveats: TCRbeta clonality was increased in CVID versus healthy controls.

This clone has ten or more counts. Its antigen is currently unknown. With the read ending 3 residues before the CDR3 end, the germline J gene is used to fill in that end. There are 14 residues in the CDR3. The V segment lost 5 bases and the J segment 5 bases; nucleotides outside the gene matches: 6. CDR1 and CDR2 from the germline V gene are LGHNT and FRNRAP. Repertoires were generated with immunoSEQ multiplex PCR, while TCRdb's copy carries only in-frame clones and drops some. This sample has tens of thousands of clones, each found more than once. Sequencing was done on a sample of peripheral blood mononuclear cells. The TCR originated in a person aged 18-69 years in good health. The chain employs TRBV12-5 and TRBJ2-1; 7 nucleotides line up with TRBD1. CDR3 DNA, as far as it was read: TGTGCTAGTGGTCCAGGACAGGTCGACAATGAG. It yields the protein CASGPGQVDNE. The CDR3 in its entirety is CASGPGQVDNEQFF.